This paragraph covers one T cell receptor (beta chain) sequence. Its antigen remains unknown. In the naive CD8 group, cells lacked CD45RO and were positively selected for CCR7, so terminally differentiated effector memory CD45RA+ cells were left out. Profiling relied on immunoSEQ multiplex PCR, and the TCRdb table lists in-frame clones only, not all of them. In the table there are hundreds of thousands of clones, over 90% of which are singletons. This CDR3 contains 14 residues. The V end lost 1 base, the J end lost 7 bases, and 11 bases lay between the germline ends. The V gene's germline CDR1 is MGHRA and CDR2 YSYEKL. These data originate in a study of shared clonotypes between healthy human individuals. Study outcomes and limitations: Specimens sampled were limited to blood, with tissue repertoires likely differing. Generally, naive subsets (rather than memory subsets) showed larger estimated richness.

V gene TRBV4-1 combines with J gene TRBJ2-1; a possible D gene is TRBD2 (6 bases). The source of this sequence is a man aged 30 to 45 in good health. Sequenced input: naive CD8+ T cells sorted from blood. The CDR3 loop is CASSQVRGRNEQFF. In DNA, the CDR3 is TGCGCCAGCAGCCAAGTTCGGGGGAGGAATGAGCAGTTCTTC.